This T cell receptor (beta chain) was captured by sequencing in a study of beta chain features in type 1 diabetes. Looking at the study overall: The patients were much like the healthy donors in age, gender and cell yields.

Every bit of the isolated RNA underwent reverse transcription, so sequencing read expressed TCRB transcripts. The average output of naive, central memory and regulatory T cell samples was millions of reads. Sequenced by immunoSEQ multiplex PCR; TCRdb stores in-frame clones only, minus some. The sample has about 470,000 clones; 30% are singletons. Overall study findings and caveats: Patients' naive, central memory and regulatory TCRB repertoires appeared more alike than those of healthy donors.

The CDR3 length is 12 residues. Germline assignment: CDR1 MNHNS and CDR2 SASEGT. V was clipped by 9 bases and J by 7 bases, with 15 bases between them. About this clone itself: Its antigen is as yet unknown.

The specimen was naive CD4+ T cells from blood. The receptor's source is a man younger than 35 in good health. The chain carries TRBV6-1 and TRBJ1-2; possibly TRBD1 for D (5 bases). As DNA, the CDR3 is TGTGCCAGGTATTTGGAGGGGACTGGCTACACCTTC. This encodes CARYLEGTGYTF.